The subject of this entry is one T cell receptor (beta chain). The antigen is not known. This sample is part of a study of early T cells in non-severe SARS-CoV-2 infection. Looking at the study overall: Bulk RNA from unsorted whole blood was sequenced; chains were unpaired.

Overall study findings and caveats: Missing private and CD4 specificities, VDJdb matching favored anti-spike CD8 responses.

Unique molecular identifiers were attached to individual cDNA molecules. MiXCR was run by TCRdb on the 5' RACE reads, yielding one entry per CDR3 protein. The sample gives about 58,000 distinct CDR3 sequences, 7.7% of which show up once; about 3.4% is in the top ten. This TCR came from an adult who was a healthcare worker with PCR-confirmed SARS-CoV-2 infection or an uninfected control (not recorded which). Source material: whole blood.

The CDR3 DNA sequence: TGCAGTGCTAGAGATGTGATAGCGGCAGTCCCCTGGGAGACCCAGTACTTC. Its translation is CSARDVIAAVPWETQYF. The V call is TRBV20-1, the J call TRBJ2-5; D possibly corresponds to TRBD2 (6 bases). Germline V lookup: CDR1 DFQATT, CDR2 SNEGSKA (reference sequence). Trimming removed 0 bases at V and 5 bases at J, with 22 bases between. CDR3 length equals 17 residues.